The sequence of this T cell receptor (beta chain) was determined in a study of cytomegalovirus exposure and HLA in healthy donors. Study conclusions and caveats: A few chains tied to CMV proved CMV antigen-specific in vitro. HLA alleles showed associations with 16,951 TCR beta sequences in a later analysis, at a 0.05 false discovery rate.

Nominal health characterized the donors when sampled, though unrecorded immune exposures were likely. 13 Jbeta primers and 60 Vbeta primers were used for the PCR. Only in-frame clones appear in the TCRdb table, and some are missing; sequencing was by immunoSEQ multiplex PCR. The data hold 150,000 to 200,000 clones, with roughly four fifths observed a single time. A word on this clone: The antigen remains undetermined. Additional DNA sequences in this sample encode the identical CDR3.

The sequence was collected from a woman under 40 in good health and CMV-seropositive. Material for sequencing was PBMCs.

CDR3 in amino acids: CASSYSRGAYEQYF. CDR3 sequence (DNA): TGTGCCAGCAGTTACTCTCGGGGTGCCTACGAGCAGTACTTC. V is TRBV6-5 and J is TRBJ2-7; TRBD2 might be the D (5 bases). CDR1 is MNHEY and CDR2 is SVGAGI in the germline V gene. The CDR3 loop spans 14 amino acids. V was cut by 0 bases and J by 2 bases, with 8 bases left in between.